The rows below give T cell receptor beta chains drawn from one sample of a study of blood T cells in healthy people across ages. TCRdb reprocessed the 5' RACE reads via MiXCR and lists one record per CDR3 protein. The sample carries hundreds of thousands of distinct CDR3 sequences, over 20% recorded once. The specimen sequenced was blood. These TCRs come from a man aged 70 or older in good health. Both conserved end residues are trimmed from each CDR3. The order of the fields is D gene, J gene, V gene, CDR3 protein. A D gene is named only where the DNA matches it firmly.

- | TRBJ1-1 | TRBV20-1 | SAPDPTGTEAF
TRBD1 | - | TRBV11-2 | ASSLTKGTGGKETQY
TRBD2 | - | TRBV4-2 | ASSQGLAEGYEQY
- | TRBJ2-7 | TRBV23-1 | ASSQSRLPTYEQY
TRBD1 | TRBJ2-7 | TRBV6-2/TRBV6-3 | ASRSGTGDDEQY
TRBD2 | TRBJ2-3 | TRBV5-1 | ASSLVATGTSGRITDTQY
- | TRBJ2-5 | TRBV5-1 | ASSQGMETQY
TRBD1 | TRBJ2-1 | TRBV3-1 | ASSMGQGIGNEQF
- | TRBJ2-1 | TRBV15 | ATSRDRLGNNEQF
TRBD2 | TRBJ2-5 | TRBV20-1 | SARSVSGPRETQY